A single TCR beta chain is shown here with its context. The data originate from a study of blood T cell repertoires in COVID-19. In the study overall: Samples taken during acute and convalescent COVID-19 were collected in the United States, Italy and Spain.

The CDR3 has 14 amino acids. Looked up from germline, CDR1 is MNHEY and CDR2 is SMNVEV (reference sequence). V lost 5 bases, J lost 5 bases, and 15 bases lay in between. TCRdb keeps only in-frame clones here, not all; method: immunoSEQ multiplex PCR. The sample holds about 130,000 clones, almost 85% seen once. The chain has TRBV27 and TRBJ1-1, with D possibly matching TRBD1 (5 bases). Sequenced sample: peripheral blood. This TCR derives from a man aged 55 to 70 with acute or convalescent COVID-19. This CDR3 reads CASSPAGVRTEAFF. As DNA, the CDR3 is TGTGCCAGCAGTCCTGCGGGGGTTCGGACTGAAGCTTTCTTT.